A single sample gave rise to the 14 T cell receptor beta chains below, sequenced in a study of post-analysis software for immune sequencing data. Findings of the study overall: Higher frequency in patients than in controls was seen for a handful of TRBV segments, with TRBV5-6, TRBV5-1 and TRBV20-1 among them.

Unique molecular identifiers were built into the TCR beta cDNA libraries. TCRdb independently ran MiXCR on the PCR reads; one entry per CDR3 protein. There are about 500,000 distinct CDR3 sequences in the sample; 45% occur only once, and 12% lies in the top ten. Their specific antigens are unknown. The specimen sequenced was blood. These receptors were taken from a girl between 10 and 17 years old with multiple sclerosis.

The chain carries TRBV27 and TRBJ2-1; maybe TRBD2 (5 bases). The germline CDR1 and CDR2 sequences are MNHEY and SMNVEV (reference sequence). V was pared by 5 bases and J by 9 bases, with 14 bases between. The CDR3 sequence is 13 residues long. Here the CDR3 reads CASSLAGIGEQFF. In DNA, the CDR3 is TGTGCCAGCAGTCTCGCGGGTATCGGTGAGCAGTTCTTC.

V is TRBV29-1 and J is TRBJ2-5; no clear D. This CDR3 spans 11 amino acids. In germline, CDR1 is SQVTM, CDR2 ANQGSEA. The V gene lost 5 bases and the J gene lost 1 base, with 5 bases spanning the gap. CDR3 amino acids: CSVWVQETQYF. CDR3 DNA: TGCAGCGTTTGGGTCCAAGAGACCCAGTACTTC.

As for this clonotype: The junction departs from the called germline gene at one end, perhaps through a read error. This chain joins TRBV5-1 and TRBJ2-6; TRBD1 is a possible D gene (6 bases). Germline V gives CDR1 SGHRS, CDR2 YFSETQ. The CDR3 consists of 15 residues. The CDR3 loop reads CASSLWGPGANVLTF. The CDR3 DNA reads TGTGCCAGCAGCTTGTGGGGGCCTGGGGCCAACGTCCTGACTTTC.

The CDR3 bases are TGTGCCAGCAGCGTAGTCCCTAGGGACAATGAGCAGTTCTTC. This encodes CASSVVPRDNEQFF. The chain carries TRBV9 and TRBJ2-1; D gene uncertain. Germline V lookup: CDR1 SGDLS, CDR2 YYNGEE. This CDR3 spans 14 amino acids. Trimming removed 0 bases from V and 5 bases from J, with 9 bases in between.

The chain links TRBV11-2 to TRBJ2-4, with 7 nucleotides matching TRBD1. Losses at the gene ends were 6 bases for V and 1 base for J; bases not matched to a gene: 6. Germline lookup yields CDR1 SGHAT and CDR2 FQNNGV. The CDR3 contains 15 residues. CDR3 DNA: TGTGCCAGCAGAAAAGGGGGCGGCGCCAAAAACATTCAGTACTTC. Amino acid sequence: CASRKGGGAKNIQYF.

The CDR3 is CASSLDGRGTSTEAFF. The CDR3 coding sequence is TGCGCCAGCAGCCTGGACGGCCGGGGGACCTCCACTGAAGCTTTCTTT. This chain joins TRBV5-1 and TRBJ1-1, with a weak D call TRBD1 (5 bases). Trimming stripped 4 bases from V and 4 bases from J, with 20 bases between. The CDR3 covers 16 residues. Germline V gene lookup returns CDR1 SGHRS and CDR2 YFSETQ. Looking up the rest from reference TRBV5-1 and TRBJ1-1 gives the full variable domain: KAGVTQTPRYLIKTRGQQVTLSCSPISGHRSVSWYQQTPGQGLQFLFEYFSETQRNKGNFPGRFSGRQFSNSRSEMNVSTLELGDSALYLCASSLDGRGTSTEAFFGQGTRLTVV.

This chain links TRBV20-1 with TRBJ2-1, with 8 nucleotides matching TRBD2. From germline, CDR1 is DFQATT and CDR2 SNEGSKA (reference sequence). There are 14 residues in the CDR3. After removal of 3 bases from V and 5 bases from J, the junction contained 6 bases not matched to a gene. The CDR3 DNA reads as TGCAGTGCTAGGGGATTAGCGGGAAACAATGAGCAGTTCTTC. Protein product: CSARGLAGNNEQFF.

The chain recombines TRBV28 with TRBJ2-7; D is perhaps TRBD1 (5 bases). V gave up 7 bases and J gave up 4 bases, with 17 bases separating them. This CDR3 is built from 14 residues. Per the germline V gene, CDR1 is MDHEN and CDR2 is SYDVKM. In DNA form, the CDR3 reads TGTGCCAGCATGGAAGGACAAGGCGAATACGAGCAGTACTTC. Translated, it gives CASMEGQGEYEQYF.

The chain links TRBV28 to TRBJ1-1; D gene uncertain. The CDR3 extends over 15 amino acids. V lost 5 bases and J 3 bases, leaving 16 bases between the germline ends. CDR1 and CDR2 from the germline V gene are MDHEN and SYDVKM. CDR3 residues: CASSTRWGRDTEAFF. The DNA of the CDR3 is TGTGCCAGCAGTACCCGGTGGGGAAGGGACACTGAAGCTTTCTTT.

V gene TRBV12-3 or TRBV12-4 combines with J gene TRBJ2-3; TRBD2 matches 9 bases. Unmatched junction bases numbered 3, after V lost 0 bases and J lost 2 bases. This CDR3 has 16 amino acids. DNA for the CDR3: TGTGCCAGCAGTTTAGCGCTAGCGGGGAACACAGATACGCAGTATTTT. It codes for CASSLALAGNTDTQYF.

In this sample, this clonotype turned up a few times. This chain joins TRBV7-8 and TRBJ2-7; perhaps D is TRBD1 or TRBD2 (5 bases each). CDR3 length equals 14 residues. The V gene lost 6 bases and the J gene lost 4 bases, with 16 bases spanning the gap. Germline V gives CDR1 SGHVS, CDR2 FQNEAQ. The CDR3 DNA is TGTGCCAGCAGTCCAAGAGGGCAGGGTTACGAGCAGTACTTC. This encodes CASSPRGQGYEQYF. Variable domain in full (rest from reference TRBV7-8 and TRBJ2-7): GAGVSQSPRYKVAKRGQDVALRCDPISGHVSLFWYQQALGQGPEFLTYFQNEAQLDKSGLPSDRFFAERPEGSVSTLKIQRTQQEDSAVYLCASSPRGQGYEQYFGPGTRLTVT.

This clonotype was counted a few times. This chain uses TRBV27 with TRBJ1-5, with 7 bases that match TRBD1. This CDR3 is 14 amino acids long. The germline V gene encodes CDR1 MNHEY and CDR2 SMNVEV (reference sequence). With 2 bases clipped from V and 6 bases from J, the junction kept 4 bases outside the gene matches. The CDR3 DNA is TGTGCCAGCAGTTTACGACAGGGAGGTCAGCCCCAGCATTTT. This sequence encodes CASSLRQGGQPQHF.

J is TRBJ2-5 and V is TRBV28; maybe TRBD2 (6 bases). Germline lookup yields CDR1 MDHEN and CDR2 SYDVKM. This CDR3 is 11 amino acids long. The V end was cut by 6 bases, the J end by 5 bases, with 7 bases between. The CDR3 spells CASRGRETQYF. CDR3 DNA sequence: TGTGCCAGCAGAGGGAGGGAGACCCAGTACTTC.

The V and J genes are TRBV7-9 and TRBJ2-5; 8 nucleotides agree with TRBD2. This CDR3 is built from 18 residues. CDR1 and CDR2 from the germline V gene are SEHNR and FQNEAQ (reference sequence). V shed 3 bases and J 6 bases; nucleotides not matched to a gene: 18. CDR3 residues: CASSFINSGGLAGKTQYF. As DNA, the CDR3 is TGTGCCAGCAGCTTTATAAATTCAGGAGGACTAGCCGGGAAGACCCAGTACTTC.